One sample yielded the 20 T cell receptor beta chains listed below, sequenced in a study of shared clonotypes between healthy human individuals (dated by TCRdb to the early 2020s). The library was prepared using the immunoSEQ multiplex PCR assay. The table comes from immuneACCESS by way of TCRdb, which keeps in-frame sequences with V and J called. Part of the clones is missing from these tables; in studies checked, under half for an unresolved V gene and the rest for unknown reasons. This sample holds millions of clones; around 90% were observed only once. In total, the top ten clones hold 0.11% to 0.15% of the sample. Sequencing input: naive CD4+ T cells sorted from blood. The sample's cell subset or site label, in plain terms: CD45RA+ positively selected. The receptor set was obtained from a man aged 18-30 years in good health.

V gene TRBV28 combines with J gene TRBJ2-5, with D possibly matching TRBD1 (5 bases). CDR3 length: 16 residues. Germline CDR1 reads MDHEN; CDR2 reads SYDVKM. V was pared by 1 base and J by 5 bases, with 17 bases between. The CDR3 loop is CASSLSVLGAGETQYF. The CDR3 DNA sequence: TGTGCCAGCAGTTTATCGGTTCTAGGGGCTGGGGAGACCCAGTACTTC.

The rearrangement links TRBV28 to TRBJ2-1; maybe TRBD2 (7 bases). Between the trimmed V and J ends, which lost 6 bases and 1 base, there was a span of 13 bases. Germline V lookup: CDR1 MDHEN, CDR2 SYDVKM. This CDR3 has 15 amino acids. CDR3 DNA: TGTGCCAGCAGACGGGGGGCGAGGTCCTACAATGAGCAGTTCTTC. As protein: CASRRGARSYNEQFF. The whole variable domain, remainder taken from reference TRBV28 and TRBJ2-1, is DVKVTQSSRYLVKRTGEKVFLECVQDMDHENMFWYRQDPGLGLRLIYFSYDVKMKEKGDIPEGYSVSREKKERFSLILESASTNQTSMYLCASRRGARSYNEQFFGPGTRLTVL.

A remark on this clone: The sample holds other DNA sequences that translate to the same CDR3. This chain uses TRBV7-2 with TRBJ1-2; possibly TRBD1 for D (5 bases). Germline-derived CDR1 and CDR2 are SGHTA and FQGNSA. The CDR3 contains 13 residues. The germline V and J ends were trimmed by 2 bases and 4 bases, with 8 bases remaining between them. This CDR3 is CASSLRQGYGYTF. The DNA of the CDR3 is TGTGCCAGCAGCTTAAGGCAGGGCTATGGCTACACCTTC.

This chain joins TRBV6-5 and TRBJ1-1; 8 bases agree with TRBD1. CDR1 and CDR2 from the germline V gene are MNHEY and SVGAGI. The CDR3 runs 13 residues. Trimming took 8 bases from V and 6 from J; bases not matched to a gene: 8. CDR3 bases: TGTGCCAGCCTCGATCAGGGGGCAGCTGAAGCTTTCTTT. This gives the protein CASLDQGAAEAFF.

This rearrangement joins TRBV6-5 to TRBJ1-1; D unclear. From germline, CDR1 is MNHEY and CDR2 SVGAGI. The CDR3 consists of 14 residues. V lost 5 bases to trimming and J lost 6 bases, with 16 bases between them. CDR3 in amino acids: CASSTGSGTPEAFF. As DNA, the CDR3 is TGTGCCAGCAGTACGGGATCGGGTACGCCTGAAGCTTTCTTT.

V is TRBV4-3 and J is TRBJ2-3, with a possible D match to TRBD2 (6 bases). This CDR3 is built from 15 residues. Germline CDR1 reads LGHNA; CDR2 reads YSLEER. V lost 6 bases and J lost 3, with 16 bases in between. CDR3 nucleotides: TGCGCCAGCAGACGGGACTTTAAGGTAACAGATACGCAGTATTTT. Encoded protein: CASRRDFKVTDTQYF.

The rearrangement uses TRBV5-6 and TRBJ1-4, with unresolved D. There are 14 residues in the CDR3. The V and J ends lost 5 bases and 3 bases respectively, with 11 bases between them. Germline lookup yields CDR1 SGHDT and CDR2 YYEEEE. The CDR3 here is CASRSMGANEKLFF. CDR3 coding DNA: TGTGCCAGCAGGAGTATGGGTGCTAATGAAAAACTGTTTTTT.

The chain recombines TRBV6-1 with TRBJ2-1; D unclear. Trimming pared 3 bases from V and 0 bases from J, leaving 9 bases between. The CDR3 contains 15 residues. The germline CDR1 and CDR2 sequences are MNHNS and SASEGT. The CDR3, as DNA: TGTGCCAGCAGTGACGGTTCGAGCTCCTACAATGAGCAGTTCTTC. It is translated as CASSDGSSSYNEQFF.

This chain uses TRBV4-3 with TRBJ2-2; TRBD2 matches at 8 bases. The CDR3 totals 16 residues. Germline loops: CDR1 LGHNA, CDR2 YSLEER. V shed 4 bases, J shed 0 bases, and the junction held 4 bases outside the gene matches. The CDR3 sequence is CASSLSGGTNTGELFF. The CDR3 DNA sequence: TGCGCCAGCAGCCTAAGCGGGGGAACGAACACCGGGGAGCTGTTTTTT.

V is TRBV25-1 and J is TRBJ1-6, with D possibly matching TRBD1 (5 bases). Germline V gives CDR1 MGHDK, CDR2 SYGVNS. Trimming took off 3 bases at V and 7 bases at J, with 10 bases between the two ends. This CDR3 is built from 14 residues. The CDR3 region has the DNA TGTGCCAGCAGTGAGGGGGTACCAAATTCACCCCTCCACTTT. It codes for CASSEGVPNSPLHF.

The chain recombines TRBV9 with TRBJ2-1; 7 nucleotides match TRBD2. This CDR3 is 21 amino acids long. Germline V lookup: CDR1 SGDLS, CDR2 YYNGEE. V dropped 4 bases and J dropped 4; count of bases not matched to a gene: 26. CDR3 sequence reads: CASSRLPGVLAESSSYNEQFF. DNA of the CDR3: TGTGCCAGCAGCCGCCTCCCCGGGGTCCTAGCGGAGTCGTCATCGTACAATGAGCAGTTCTTC.

This clone was seen just once. V usage is TRBV7-2 and J usage is TRBJ2-1; TRBD2 aligns across 7 bases. There are 17 residues in the CDR3. In germline, CDR1 is SGHTA, CDR2 FQGNSA. The V segment lost 5 bases and the J segment 2 bases; nucleotides outside the gene matches: 12. The CDR3 sequence is CASSHQIGLAAYNEQFF. The CDR3 bases are TGTGCCAGCAGCCACCAAATTGGGCTAGCGGCCTACAATGAGCAGTTCTTC.

This chain joins TRBV18 and TRBJ2-3; 8 bases match TRBD1. Germline-derived CDR1 and CDR2 are KGHSH and LQKENI. V dropped 1 base and J dropped 5; count of bases not matched to a gene: 5. The CDR3 loop spans 15 amino acids. CDR3 in amino acids: CASSPQQGAGDTQYF. The CDR3 nucleotides read TGTGCCAGCTCACCACAGCAGGGGGCAGGAGATACGCAGTATTTT.

The chain combines TRBV10-3 with TRBJ2-3; 10 positions match TRBD1. CDR3 length: 15 residues. V trimming: 2 bases; J trimming: 2 bases; junction bases outside the gene matches: 1. Germline V CDR1 and CDR2: ENHRY, SYGVKD. The CDR3 sequence: CAISEGTGDTDTQYF. Written as DNA, the CDR3 is TGTGCCATCAGTGAGGGGACAGGGGACACAGATACGCAGTATTTT.

The V call is TRBV6-5, the J call TRBJ2-5, with D perhaps TRBD2 (6 bases). V gave up 7 bases and J gave up 2 bases, with 11 bases separating them. CDR1 is MNHEY and CDR2 is SVGAGI in the germline V gene. The CDR3 extends over 13 amino acids. Written as DNA, the CDR3 is TGTGCCAGCACCGACGGGGGTCAAGAGACCCAGTACTTC. Translated: CASTDGGQETQYF.

This sequence joins TRBV28 and TRBJ1-5; D gene ambiguous. The germline V gene encodes CDR1 MDHEN and CDR2 SYDVKM. This CDR3 spans 16 amino acids. Trimming stripped 3 bases from V and 0 bases from J, with 12 bases between. CDR3 sequence: CASSFGPQGSNQPQHF. The CDR3 DNA is TGTGCCAGCAGTTTCGGGCCCCAAGGTAGCAATCAGCCCCAGCATTTT.

This chain links TRBV6-1 with TRBJ2-1; maybe TRBD1 (6 bases). V gave up 0 bases and J gave up 8 bases, with 14 bases separating them. The germline V gene encodes CDR1 MNHNS and CDR2 SASEGT. CDR3 size: 15 residues. The CDR3 spells CASSEAGAGADEQFF. CDR3 DNA: TGTGCCAGCAGTGAAGCGGGGGCTGGGGCGGATGAGCAGTTCTTC.

The V gene is TRBV6-5, the J gene TRBJ2-7, with D hard to call. Germline CDR1 reads MNHEY; CDR2 reads SVGAGI. This CDR3 is built from 13 residues. The germline V and J ends were trimmed by 4 bases and 5 bases, with 12 bases remaining between them. The CDR3 loop is CASSLLTGHEQYF. As DNA, the CDR3 is TGTGCCAGCAGTTTACTGACCGGTCACGAGCAGTACTTC.

Worth noting for this clone: Other nucleotide sequences from this sample produce the same CDR3. The V call is TRBV18, the J call TRBJ2-7; D unresolved. With 1 base removed from V and 3 bases from J, the gap between germline ends came to 10 bases. The germline V gene encodes CDR1 KGHSH and CDR2 LQKENI. CDR3 length: 14 residues. The DNA for the CDR3 is TGTGCCAGCTCACCACTAGGGCAGAACTACGAGCAGTACTTC. Its protein is CASSPLGQNYEQYF.

This clone was seen just once. The same CDR3 is also encoded by other DNA sequences in this sample. CDR3 nucleotides: TGTGCCAGCAGCCCTGGACAGCGGGAGACCCAGTACTTC. Translating it yields CASSPGQRETQYF. The V gene is TRBV7-2, the J gene TRBJ2-5, with D perhaps TRBD1 (6 bases). CDR3 size: 13 residues. The V end was cut by 5 bases, the J end by 5 bases, with 12 bases between. From germline, CDR1 is SGHTA and CDR2 FQGNSA.